This is a list of T cell receptor beta chains from one sample in a study of cytomegalovirus exposure and HLA in healthy donors. Assay: immunoSEQ multiplex PCR; the TCRdb copy retains only in-frame clones and omits some. The sample holds some 150,000 clones, roughly 86% seen once. Sequences were obtained from PBMCs. The receptor source for this set is a man aged 18 to 30 in good health and CMV-seropositive. Each CDR3 is given with its conserved first and last residue. The order of the fields is CDR3 protein, CDR3 DNA, D gene, V gene, clone size, J gene. A D gene is named only where the DNA matches it firmly. The size entry is marked missing in some rows and otherwise reads once, few, many or a size class.

CASSQDEVNEQFF | TGTGCCAGCAGCCAAGATGAGGTTAATGAGCAGTTCTTC | NA | TRBV4-2 | NA | TRBJ2-1
CAVGGTAFSTNEKLFF | TGTGCCGTTGGGGGGACGGCCTTTTCAACTAATGAAAAACTGTTTTTT | NA | TRBV2 | NA | TRBJ1-4
CASSDPYRGRADTQYF | TGTGCCAGCAGTGACCCCTACAGGGGTCGGGCAGATACGCAGTATTTT | TRBD1 | TRBV2 | once | TRBJ2-3
CASTGTSSNQPQHF | TGTGCCAGCACCGGGACTTCTAGCAATCAGCCCCAGCATTTT | NA | TRBV2 | NA | TRBJ1-5
CASSLSGLTDTQYF | TGTGCCAGCAGCTTATCAGGTCTCACAGATACGCAGTATTTT | NA | TRBV7-6 | NA | TRBJ2-3
CASSADRGDTEAFF | TGTGCCAGCAGCGCGGACAGGGGGGACACTGAAGCTTTCTTT | TRBD1 | TRBV6-1 | few | TRBJ1-1
CASSPGTASTDTQYF | TGTGCCAGCAGCCCCGGGACAGCTAGCACAGATACGCAGTATTTT | TRBD1 | TRBV11-3 | NA | TRBJ2-3
CASSQDPQGQGYTF | TGTGCCAGCAGCCAAGATCCACAGGGACAGGGCTACACCTTC | TRBD1 | TRBV4-2 | NA | TRBJ1-2
CASRREDGGRETQYF | TGTGCCAGCAGGCGGGAAGACGGGGGGAGAGAGACCCAGTACTTC | TRBD2 | TRBV6-1 | few | TRBJ2-5
CATSRDGTSTDTQYF | TGTGCCACCAGCAGAGATGGGACTAGCACAGATACGCAGTATTTT | NA | TRBV15 | many | TRBJ2-3
CASSFGGDYEQYF | TGTGCCAGCAGCTTCGGCGGGGACTACGAGCAGTACTTC | NA | TRBV13 | NA | TRBJ2-7
CASSRRDSLNTEAFF | TGTGCCAGTAGTAGGAGGGACAGCCTGAACACTGAAGCTTTCTTT | TRBD1 | TRBV19 | NA | TRBJ1-1
CASRAPQGVSGGNTIYF | TGTGCCAGCAGAGCCCCGCAGGGGGTGTCAGGTGGAAACACCATATATTTT | TRBD1 | TRBV28 | NA | TRBJ1-3
CASRLGQAAEAFF | TGTGCCAGCAGACTAGGCCAAGCCGCTGAAGCTTTCTTT | NA | TRBV11-2 | NA | TRBJ1-1
CASSRTGEAYEQYF | TGTGCCAGCAGCCGGACAGGGGAGGCCTACGAGCAGTACTTC | TRBD1 | TRBV7-9 | NA | TRBJ2-7
CASSRSGTNYNEQFF | TGCGCCAGCAGCCGGTCCGGGACTAACTACAATGAGCAGTTCTTC | TRBD2 | TRBV4-1 | NA | TRBJ2-1
CASSQDRAIYEQYF | TGTGCCAGCAGCCAAGATCGTGCGATCTACGAGCAGTACTTC | NA | TRBV4-2 | NA | TRBJ2-7
CASSDRGGTEAFF | TGCGCCAGCAGTGACAGGGGAGGGACTGAAGCTTTCTTT | NA | TRBV10-1 | few | TRBJ1-1
CASSSGQGVNQPQHF | TGTGCCAGCAGTTCCGGACAGGGAGTCAATCAGCCCCAGCATTTT | TRBD1 | TRBV27 | NA | TRBJ1-5
CASSWNRGSTDTQYF | TGTGCCAGCAGTTGGAACAGGGGCTCAACAGATACGCAGTATTTT | TRBD1 | TRBV6-5 | NA | TRBJ2-3
CASSTTGKGTEAFF | TGTGCCAGCTCAACCACAGGGAAGGGGACTGAAGCTTTCTTT | NA | TRBV18 | NA | TRBJ1-1
CASSSTPQETQYF | TGCGCCAGCAGCTCGACACCACAAGAGACCCAGTACTTC | NA | TRBV5-1 | NA | TRBJ2-5
CSVELFNYGYTF | TGCAGCGTTGAACTCTTTAACTATGGCTACACCTTC | NA | TRBV29-1 | NA | TRBJ1-2
CASSVGGREQFF | TGTGCCAGCAGCGTAGGAGGGCGTGAGCAGTTCTTC | NA | TRBV9 | NA | TRBJ2-1
CASSVYGASETQYF | TGTGCCAGCAGCGTTTATGGGGCCTCCGAGACCCAGTACTTC | NA | TRBV9 | NA | TRBJ2-5
CASSPQGANGYTF | TGTGCCAGCAGCCCACAGGGGGCGAACGGCTACACCTTC | TRBD1 | TRBV14 | many | TRBJ1-2
CASSDSSGGADTQYF | TGTGCCAGCAGTGACTCTAGCGGGGGGGCCGATACGCAGTATTTT | TRBD2 | TRBV6-4 | NA | TRBJ2-3
CASTRDRDTGELFF | TGTGCCAGCACCCGGGACAGGGACACCGGGGAGCTGTTTTTT | TRBD1 | TRBV6-1 | NA | TRBJ2-2
CASSGGTGQETQYF | TGTGCCAGCAGCGGCGGGACAGGCCAAGAGACCCAGTACTTC | TRBD1 | TRBV2 | NA | TRBJ2-5
CASSAQGTGNYGYTF | TGTGCCAGCAGCGCCCAGGGGACAGGGAACTATGGCTACACCTTC | TRBD1 | TRBV5-5 | NA | TRBJ1-2
CASSEAGQISPLHF | TGTGCCAGCAGTGAAGCCGGACAGATTTCACCCCTCCACTTT | NA | TRBV6-1 | NA | TRBJ1-6